Following are 19 T cell receptor beta chains from one sample sequenced in a study of blood T cell repertoires in COVID-19. TCRdb's copy holds only in-frame clones and misses some; the assay was immunoSEQ multiplex PCR. The repertoire holds more than 100,000 clones, with about 87% as singletons. Material for sequencing was peripheral blood. These receptors originate from a woman in her 70s with acute or convalescent COVID-19.

A few counts support this clone. The CDR3: CATSDSTSGSSYEQYF. In nucleotides, the CDR3 is TGTGCCACCAGTGATTCAACTAGCGGCAGCTCCTACGAGCAGTACTTC. This chain connects TRBV24-1 to TRBJ2-7; TRBD2 matches 8 bases. The CDR3 is made up of 16 amino acids. Per germline, CDR1 KGHDR and CDR2 SFDVKD. V dropped 2 bases and J dropped 0; count of bases not matched to a gene: 5.

Only a few counts were recorded for this clone. The DNA for the CDR3 is TGTGCCAGCTCAGAAGGACGTGGGGGCGCAAATGAAAAACTGTTTTTT. It is translated as CASSEGRGGANEKLFF. The chain recombines TRBV18 with TRBJ1-4, with a possible D match to TRBD1 (6 bases). This CDR3 is 16 amino acids long. V shed 5 bases and J shed 5 bases, with 18 bases lying between them. Germline loops: CDR1 KGHSH, CDR2 LQKENI.

V is TRBV29-1 and J is TRBJ1-1; 8 bases map to TRBD1. J lost 4 bases, V lost 2 bases, and 6 bases had no gene match. The CDR3 is made up of 14 amino acids. CDR1 is SQVTM, CDR2 ANQGSEA, per germline. CDR3 nucleotide sequence: TGCAGCGTTGAACCTACAGGGGGTGGCACTGAAGCTTTCTTT. Encoded protein: CSVEPTGGGTEAFF.

The CDR3 DNA is TGCGCCAGCAGCTTGCAACAGATAACCTACGAGCAGTACTTC. Encoded protein: CASSLQQITYEQYF. The rearrangement links TRBV5-1 to TRBJ2-7; no clear D gene. V was cut by 1 base and J by 2 bases, with 10 bases left in between. Germline CDR1 SGHRS, CDR2 YFSETQ. The CDR3 sequence is 14 residues long.

The chain has TRBV7-6 and TRBJ1-3; D remains ambiguous. This CDR3 is 13 amino acids long. V lost 3 bases and J lost 4, with 7 bases in between. Germline CDR1 reads SGHVS; CDR2 reads FNYEAQ. CDR3 in DNA: TGTGCCAGCAGCTTGAGTTCAGGAAACACCATATATTTT. Encoded protein: CASSLSSGNTIYF.

This clone was picked up a small number of times. The chain carries TRBV3-1 (or the pseudogene TRBV3-2) and TRBJ1-1, with D uncertain. The CDR3 runs to 16 residues. Germline CDR1 LGHDT, CDR2 YNNKEL (reference sequence). V was trimmed by 4 bases and J by 1 base, leaving 16 bases between them. The CDR3 nucleotides read TGTGCCAGCAGCCCATCCCCACTGGGCAGGAACACTGAAGCTTTCTTT. This translates into CASSPSPLGRNTEAFF.

This chain links TRBV6-4 with TRBJ1-4, with D maybe TRBD1 (5 bases). This CDR3 region has 14 residues. V lost 11 bases and J 5 bases, leaving 18 bases between the germline ends. Germline CDR1 is MRHNA and CDR2 is SNTAGT. CDR3 region: CAFQSRRGNEKLFF. The CDR3 region has the DNA TGTGCCTTCCAGTCGCGGAGGGGAAATGAAAAACTGTTTTTT.

V and J are TRBV5-4 and TRBJ2-7; 9 bases fit TRBD2. Germline V gives CDR1 SGHNT, CDR2 YYREEE (reference sequence). The J segment lost 5 bases and the V segment lost 5 bases, leaving 8 bases of the junction unmatched. CDR3 length: 14 residues. The CDR3 protein is CASSWTSEGNEQYF. In DNA form, the CDR3 reads TGTGCCAGCAGTTGGACTAGCGAGGGCAACGAGCAGTACTTC.

V gene TRBV7-3 combines with J gene TRBJ2-4, with 8 bases lining up with TRBD1. With V trimmed by 5 bases and J by 5 bases, 2 bases remained unmatched. Germline CDR1 and CDR2: SGHTA and FQGTGA. The CDR3 is 13 residues long. The CDR3 DNA reads TGTGCCAGCAGCGACAGGGGAGAAAACATTCAGTACTTC. Protein: CASSDRGENIQYF.

The V gene is TRBV29-1, the J gene TRBJ2-7; 10 bases are a match to TRBD2. CDR1 SQVTM and CDR2 ANQGSEA come from the germline V gene. The junction had 7 bases not matched to a gene; V was cut back by 3 bases and J by 2 bases. The CDR3 spans 15 residues. This CDR3 is CSVELRAGGTYEQYF. The CDR3 nucleotides read TGCAGCGTTGAGCTACGAGCGGGGGGGACCTACGAGCAGTACTTC.

The V call is TRBV14, the J call TRBJ2-7; TRBD2 matches 8 bases. After removal of 6 bases from V and 12 bases from J, the junction contained 10 bases not matched to a gene. The CDR3 is made up of 12 amino acids. CDR1 and CDR2 from the germline V gene are SGHDN and FVKESK. CDR3 nucleotide sequence: TGTGCCAGCAGAAGGGACCTCCGGGGGGGGTACTTC. It is translated as CASRRDLRGGYF.

The chain couples TRBV19 to TRBJ1-1, with D unresolved. Germline V gene data show CDR1 as LNHDA and CDR2 as SQIVND (reference sequence). The CDR3 has 15 amino acids. V was clipped by 6 bases and J by 5 bases, with 19 bases between them. The CDR3 nucleotides are TGTGCCAGTAGCCCTGGTGGAGGTAGGCGGACTGAAGCTTTCTTT. As protein: CASSPGGGRRTEAFF.

The chain combines TRBV7-2 with TRBJ2-1; D ambiguous. V was shortened by 4 bases and J by 4 bases, with 11 bases between the two germline ends. The CDR3 has 14 residues. Looked up from germline, CDR1 is SGHTA and CDR2 is FQGNSA. The CDR3 here is CASSSTLLYNEQFF. DNA for the CDR3: TGTGCCAGCAGCTCAACCCTATTATACAATGAGCAGTTCTTC. Complete variable domain (other parts from reference TRBV7-2 and TRBJ2-1): GAGVSQSPSNKVTEKGKDVELRCDPISGHTALYWYRQSLGQGLEFLIYFQGNSAPDKSGLPSDRFSAERTGGSVSTLTIQRTQQEDSAVYLCASSSTLLYNEQFFGPGTRLTVL.

V and J are TRBV7-2 and TRBJ2-7; 9 bases map to TRBD1. V lost 0 bases and J lost 5; bases outside the gene matches: 8. Germline V lookup: CDR1 SGHTA, CDR2 FQGNSA. The CDR3 consists of 16 residues. CDR3 amino acids: CASSLATGGIIDEQYF. CDR3 DNA sequence: TGTGCCAGCAGCTTAGCGACAGGGGGGATTATCGACGAGCAGTACTTC.

This rearrangement joins TRBV2 to TRBJ1-1; no definite D call. With 7 bases removed from V and 3 bases from J, the gap between germline ends came to 6 bases. Looked up from germline, CDR1 is SNHLY and CDR2 is FYNNEI. This CDR3 contains 11 residues. The CDR3 loop is CASIGYTEAFF. CDR3 bases: TGTGCCAGCATCGGGTACACTGAAGCTTTCTTT.

The V gene is TRBV6-5, the J gene TRBJ2-7; 8 bases are shared with TRBD2. Per the germline V gene, CDR1 is MNHEY and CDR2 is SVGAGI. CDR3 size: 15 residues. Trimming removed 7 bases from V and 7 bases from J; junction bases left unmatched: 15. In DNA, the CDR3 is TGTGCCAGCACCACGTCCGGGACTAGTCGGTTGGAGCAGTACTTC. It specifies CASTTSGTSRLEQYF.

In the case of this clone: One junction end disagrees with the germline gene, perhaps due to a read error. The J gene is TRBJ2-1, the V gene TRBV5-6, with 9 bases identical to TRBD2. The CDR3 is made up of 17 amino acids. Germline assignment: CDR1 SGHDT and CDR2 YYEEEE. The chain's CDR3 is CVAGVAGAASSYNEQFF. The CDR3 coding sequence is TGCGTCGCGGGGGTAGCGGGGGCCGCGAGCTCCTACAATGAGCAGTTCTTC.

The V call is TRBV28, the J call TRBJ1-1, with 7 bases lining up with TRBD1. There are 14 residues in the CDR3. Looked up from germline, CDR1 is MDHEN and CDR2 is SYDVKM. V gave up 4 bases and J gave up 5 bases; unmatched junction bases: 7. The CDR3: CASSYRQGRTEAFF. As DNA, the CDR3 is TGTGCCAGCAGTTATCGACAGGGCCGGACTGAAGCTTTCTTT. The entire variable domain, with the rest obtained from reference TRBV28 and TRBJ1-1, is as follows: DVKVTQSSRYLVKRTGEKVFLECVQDMDHENMFWYRQDPGLGLRLIYFSYDVKMKEKGDIPEGYSVSREKKERFSLILESASTNQTSMYLCASSYRQGRTEAFFGQGTRLTVV.

The chain employs TRBV15 and TRBJ2-6, with D perhaps matching TRBD1 (5 bases). Germline V gene sequence: CDR1 LNHNV, CDR2 YYDKDF (reference sequence). CDR3 length equals 15 residues. Trimming pared 6 bases from V and 0 bases from J, leaving 9 bases between. CDR3 coding DNA: TGTGCCACCAGAACGACAGACTCTGGGGCCAACGTCCTGACTTTC. Amino acids: CATRTTDSGANVLTF.